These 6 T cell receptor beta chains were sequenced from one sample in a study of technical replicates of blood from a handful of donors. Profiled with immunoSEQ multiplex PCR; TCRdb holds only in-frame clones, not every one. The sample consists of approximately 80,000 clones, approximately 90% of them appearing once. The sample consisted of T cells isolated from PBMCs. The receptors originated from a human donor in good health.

This chain's CDR3 is CASMGHSTDTQYF. CDR3 nucleotide sequence: TGTGCCAGCATGGGACACAGCACAGATACGCAGTATTTT. V gene TRBV2 combines with J gene TRBJ2-3; D might be TRBD1 (6 bases). V was trimmed by 7 bases and J by 0 bases, leaving 8 bases between them. Germline V gene lookup returns CDR1 SNHLY and CDR2 FYNNEI. The CDR3 runs 13 residues.

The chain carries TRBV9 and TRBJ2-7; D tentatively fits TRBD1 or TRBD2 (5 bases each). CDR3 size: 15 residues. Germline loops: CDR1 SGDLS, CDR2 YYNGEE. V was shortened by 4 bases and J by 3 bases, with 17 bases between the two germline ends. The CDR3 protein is CASSLDSGGRYEQYF. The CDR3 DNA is TGTGCCAGCAGCCTAGACAGCGGAGGACGCTACGAGCAGTACTTC.

The CDR3 sequence: CASSSREGLGNEQFF. The CDR3 nucleotides are TGTGCCAGCAGCTCCCGGGAGGGCCTCGGCAATGAGCAGTTCTTC. The chain joins TRBV7-9 to TRBJ2-1; 8 nucleotides agree with TRBD2. V shed 4 bases and J 6 bases; nucleotides not matched to a gene: 8. In germline, CDR1 is SEHNR, CDR2 FQNEAQ (reference sequence). The CDR3 runs to 15 residues. Using reference TRBV7-9 and TRBJ2-1 for the parts outside the CDR3, the full variable domain is DTGVSQNPRHKITKRGQNVTFRCDPISEHNRLYWYRQTLGQGPEFLTYFQNEAQLEKSRLLSDRFSAERPKGSFSTLEIQRTEQGDSAMYLCASSSREGLGNEQFFGPGTRLTVL.

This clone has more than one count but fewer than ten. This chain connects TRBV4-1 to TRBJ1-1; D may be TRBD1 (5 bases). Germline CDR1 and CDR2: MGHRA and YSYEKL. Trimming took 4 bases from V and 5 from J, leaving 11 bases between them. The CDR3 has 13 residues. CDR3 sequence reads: CASSPGTGTEAFF. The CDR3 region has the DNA TGCGCCAGCAGCCCTGGTACAGGTACTGAAGCTTTCTTT.

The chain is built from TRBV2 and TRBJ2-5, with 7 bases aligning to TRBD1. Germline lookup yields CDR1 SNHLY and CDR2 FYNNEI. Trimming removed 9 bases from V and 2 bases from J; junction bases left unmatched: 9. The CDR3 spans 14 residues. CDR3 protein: CASKTGREQETQYF. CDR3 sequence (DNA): TGTGCCAGTAAGACAGGGAGAGAACAAGAGACCCAGTACTTC.

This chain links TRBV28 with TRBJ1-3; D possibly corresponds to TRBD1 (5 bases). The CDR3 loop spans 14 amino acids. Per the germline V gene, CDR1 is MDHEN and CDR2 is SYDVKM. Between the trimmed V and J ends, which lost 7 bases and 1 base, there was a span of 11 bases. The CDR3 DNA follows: TGTGCCAGCACTATTCAGGGTTCTGGAAACACCATATATTTT. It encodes CASTIQGSGNTIYF.